In its sample, the clone carrying this T cell receptor (beta chain) was seen once. The sample is drawn from a study of blood T cell repertoires in COVID-19. Study-wide context: Spain, Italy and the United States supplied samples that represented acute and convalescent COVID-19. Sources were T cells, B-cell-depleted T cells, or PBMCs; the material itself was cDNA or gDNA.

Original methodology: Estimates of nucleated cell counts were drawn from the amplification of reference gene primers. The protocol was immunoSEQ multiplex PCR, while the TCRdb copy is restricted to in-frame clones and leaves out a portion. The D gene and trimming were derived from the DNA, and the V and J assignments and clone size from that table. The top ten clones hold 0.75% to 0.9% of a sample with almost 200,000 clones, roughly nine tenths of them seen once. The source of this sequence is a woman in her 70s with acute or convalescent COVID-19. The sequencing sample was made of peripheral blood.

CDR3 in DNA: TGTGCCAGCAGCCGTAGCGGGAGGGCCGACAATGAGCAGTTCTTC. Its protein product is CASSRSGRADNEQFF. This chain links TRBV5-4 with TRBJ2-1; 11 bases fit TRBD2. Germline CDR1 reads SGHNT; CDR2 reads YYREEE (reference sequence). The CDR3 length is 15 residues. The V and J ends lost 4 bases and 5 bases, in that order; junction bases with no gene match: 5. Supplemented by reference TRBV5-4 and TRBJ2-1, the full variable domain reads ETGVTQSPTHLIKTRGQQVTLRCSSQSGHNTVSWYQQALGQGPQFIFQYYREEENGRGNFPPRFSGLQFPNYSSELNVNALELDDSALYLCASSRSGRADNEQFFGPGTRLTVL.